Detailed here is one T cell receptor (beta chain). The antigen is not known. The data originate from a study of beta chain features in type 1 diabetes. Study-wide findings and caveats: Across all four CD4+ subsets, people with type 1 diabetes showed modestly shorter TCRB CDR3s.

The whole isolated RNA underwent reverse transcription, so sequencing captured expressed TCRB transcripts. Profiled with immunoSEQ multiplex PCR; TCRdb holds only in-frame clones, not every one. This table has a few hundred thousand clones, around a quarter appearing once. This CDR3 contains 12 residues. The V and J ends lost 7 bases and 4 bases, in that order; junction bases with no gene match: 3. Germline V gene data show CDR1 as SQVTM and CDR2 as ANQGSEA. V and J are TRBV29-1 and TRBJ1-2; 10 nucleotides line up with TRBD1. The specimen was central memory CD4+ T cells from blood. This receptor was obtained from a man aged 30 to 39 in good health. Written as DNA, the CDR3 is TGCAGCGCCGGACAGGGGGGCTATGGCTACACCTTC. Its protein product is CSAGQGGYGYTF.